A selection of T cell receptor beta chains follows, all from one sample in a study of CD8 T cells in Susac syndrome. TCRdb called the immunoSEQ multiplex PCR reads again in MiXCR, with one record for every CDR3 protein. Seen here are about 200,000 distinct CDR3 sequences, approximately 95% observed once, and the top ten hold about 0.094%. The sample taken for sequencing was CD4+ T cells from PBMCs. The receptor source for this set is a human donor in good health. The CDR3 runs from the conserved cysteine through the conserved F or W. A D gene is named only where the DNA matches it firmly. Clone size is given for some rows only: seen once, a few or many times, or a class if the clone is expanded.

>-|TRBJ1-1|TRBD1|TRBV7-9
TGTGCCAGCAGCGTTCTCCGGGACAGGGCTACTGAAGCTTTCTTT
CASSVLRDRATEAFF
>few|TRBJ2-7|-|TRBV3-1
TGTGCCAGCAGCTCGGGAGCATACGAGCAGTACTTC
CASSSGAYEQYF
>-|TRBJ1-5|-|TRBV27
TGTGCCAGCAGTTATGGAGACAGCCATCAGCCCCAGCATTTT
CASSYGDSHQPQHF
>-|TRBJ1-6|-|TRBV29-1
TGCAGCGTCAAGGGCGTCAATTCACCCCTCCACTTT
CSVKGVNSPLHF
>-|TRBJ1-6|-|TRBV7-9
TGTGCCAGCAGCTCACCCCTTATAGGGCGGCCCAGGGATAATTCACCCCTCCACTTT
CASSSPLIGRPRDNSPLHF
>-|TRBJ2-7|TRBD2|TRBV20-1
TGCAGTTTTAGCGGGGGGCCTTACGAGCAGTACTTC
CSFSGGPYEQYF
>few|TRBJ2-5|-|TRBV9
TGTGCCAGCAGCGTAGATCTAGCAGGGCGACAAGAGACCCAGTACTTC
CASSVDLAGRQETQYF
>-|TRBJ1-2|-|TRBV2
TGTGCCAGCAGTCCTACAGGGTACCATGGCTACACCTTC
CASSPTGYHGYTF
>-|TRBJ2-7|TRBD1|TRBV9
TGTGCCAGCAGCCATTTAGGACAGGAACCCTACGAGCAGTACTTC
CASSHLGQEPYEQYF
>once|TRBJ2-1|-|TRBV28
TGTGCCAGCAGTTCCCGACTCCGGCAGTTCTTC
CASSSRLRQFF
>once|TRBJ1-2|TRBD1|TRBV3-1
TGTGCCAGCAGCCAATACTGGGACAGAAACTATGGCTACACCTTC
CASSQYWDRNYGYTF
>-|TRBJ1-5|-|TRBV28
TGTGCCAGCAGTCCTTCTAATCAGCCCCAGCATTTT
CASSPSNQPQHF
>-|TRBJ2-3|TRBD2|TRBV28
TGTGCCAGCAGTCCGTACTTGACTAGCGGGAGGCCCACAGATACGCAGTATTTT
CASSPYLTSGRPTDTQYF
>-|TRBJ1-6|TRBD1|TRBV4-1
TGCGCCAGCAGCCCAAGGGGGCAGGGCAGCTCCTATAATTCACCCCTCCACTTT
CASSPRGQGSSYNSPLHF
>-|TRBJ2-5|-|TRBV29-1
TGCAGCGTTGTCAAGTCAGGAGGGAGGCAAGAGACCCAGTACTTC
CSVVKSGGRQETQYF
>-|TRBJ1-2|-|TRBV5-1
TGCGCCAGCAGCTTGGCGGCAGGGCCTTACACCTTC
CASSLAAGPYTF
>-|TRBJ1-1|-|TRBV11-2
TGTGCCAGCAGCTTAGCCCGTCTCGCTGAAGCTTTCTTT
CASSLARLAEAFF
>-|TRBJ2-1|-|TRBV3-1
TGTGCCAGCAGCCAAGGAAACGGACCCGGGTCCTTAAGGGGCGAGCAGTTCTTC
CASSQGNGPGSLRGEQFF
>-|TRBJ1-2|-|TRBV15
TGTGCCACCAGCAGAGATTTCGCAGAACGGAACTATGGCTACACCTTC
CATSRDFAERNYGYTF
>-|TRBJ2-1|-|TRBV24-1
TGTGCCACCAGCGTTCCCGGCGGGACGGGCAGCTCCTACAATGAGCAGTTCTTC
CATSVPGGTGSSYNEQFF
>-|TRBJ2-5|TRBD2|TRBV7-2
TGTGCCACTTCTAGCGGGGTCCAAGAGACCCAGTACTTC
CATSSGVQETQYF
>-|TRBJ1-2|-|TRBV27
TGTGCCAGCAGTTTACTGGGGGGCAGGGACGGCTACACCTTC
CASSLLGGRDGYTF